This T cell receptor beta chain was sequenced in a study of shared clonotypes between healthy human individuals. CDR1 SGDLS and CDR2 YYNGEE come from the germline V gene. This CDR3 region has 15 residues. The V gene lost 4 bases and the J gene lost 0 bases, with 14 bases spanning the gap. Assay used: immunoSEQ multiplex PCR; TCRdb lists only in-frame clones, some missing. The sample contains approximately 1.5 million clones, approximately 98.5% of which appear only once. Study observations and caveats: Memory subsets had estimated richness that was generally smaller than that of naive subsets.

Into CD45RA+ naive and CD45RA-negative memory subsets, the CD4+ cells were split. This clone was detected once. Its specificity is unknown. This specimen includes other DNA sequences encoding the same CDR3. The TCR sequence derives from a man aged 25 to 40 in good health. The sequencing sample was made of naive CD4+ T cells sorted from blood. The subset here: CD45RA+ positively selected. The chain employs TRBV9 and TRBJ2-7; a possible D gene is TRBD1 (5 bases). The CDR3 protein is CASSPRQSSSYEQYF. The CDR3 DNA reads TGTGCCAGCAGCCCGAGACAGAGTAGCTCCTACGAGCAGTACTTC.